These 18 T cell receptor beta chains were all obtained from the same sample, sequenced in a study of cytomegalovirus exposure and HLA in healthy donors. PCR amplification relied on 60 Vbeta primers (plus 13 Jbeta primers). Clones were read by immunoSEQ multiplex PCR, and TCRdb kept only the in-frame ones, dropping some. The sample lists about 130,000 clones, roughly 70% occurring once. Input material: PBMCs. These receptor sequences come from a woman aged 40-49 years in good health and CMV-seropositive.

V gene TRBV9 combines with J gene TRBJ1-1; D call uncertain. Germline V CDR1 and CDR2: SGDLS, YYNGEE. The CDR3 totals 14 residues. With 3 bases removed from V and 6 bases from J, the gap between germline ends came to 15 bases. The CDR3 protein is CASSGSNRFSEAFF. CDR3 sequence (DNA): TGTGCCAGCAGCGGTAGTAATCGGTTTTCTGAAGCTTTCTTT.

The V and J genes are TRBV27 and TRBJ2-5; possibly TRBD1 for D (6 bases). Trimming cost V 6 bases and J 1 base, with 9 bases left between them. This CDR3 has 13 residues. CDR1 MNHEY and CDR2 SMNVEV come from the germline V gene (reference sequence). The CDR3 DNA follows: TGTGCCAGCAGGCCGGACAGCCAAGAGACCCAGTACTTC. Its translation is CASRPDSQETQYF.

This clone was seen only once. This chain connects TRBV7-3 to TRBJ2-1, with 11 bases fitting TRBD2. The CDR3 runs 17 residues. Germline CDR1 reads SGHTA; CDR2 reads FQGTGA. The V gene end was trimmed by 3 bases and the J gene end by 6 bases; junction bases not matched to a gene: 10. DNA for the CDR3: TGTGCCAGCAGCTTCGGGACTAGCGGAAGGGGGGGCAATGAGCAGTTCTTC. This encodes CASSFGTSGRGGNEQFF.

This chain uses TRBV10-3 with TRBJ1-1; D is perhaps TRBD1 (5 bases). In germline, CDR1 is ENHRY, CDR2 SYGVKD. The length of the CDR3 is 14 residues. The V and J ends lost 2 bases and 7 bases respectively, with 14 bases between them. The CDR3 reads CAISEAPGLNEAFF. CDR3 sequence (DNA): TGTGCCATCAGTGAGGCTCCGGGACTTAATGAAGCTTTCTTT.

CDR3 protein: CASSFSRQGDYGYTF. In DNA, the CDR3 is TGTGCCAGCAGTTTTTCCCGGCAGGGGGACTATGGCTACACCTTC. The chain combines TRBV28 with TRBJ1-2; 7 bases match TRBD1. CDR1 and CDR2 (germline): MDHEN, SYDVKM. Unmatched junction bases numbered 7, after V lost 3 bases and J lost 3 bases. The CDR3 consists of 15 residues.

This clone was detected a few times. The V call is TRBV28, the J call TRBJ1-2; no clear D. V lost 8 bases, J lost 3 bases, and 13 bases lay in between. CDR3 size: 13 residues. CDR1 is MDHEN and CDR2 is SYDVKM in the germline V gene. Written as DNA, the CDR3 is TGTGCCAGCCTAGGCCCGGGTCACTATGGCTACACCTTC. Translation: CASLGPGHYGYTF.

This clone was observed a few times. V and J are TRBV18 and TRBJ1-3, with TRBD1 matching over 7 bases. V was pared by 2 bases and J by 4 bases, with 5 bases of the junction left unmatched. The CDR3 is made up of 15 amino acids. Germline V gene sequence: CDR1 KGHSH, CDR2 LQKENI. Here the CDR3 DNA reads TGTGCCAGCTCACCATCGACAGGGCCCGGAAACACCATATATTTT. It codes for CASSPSTGPGNTIYF.

The rearrangement links TRBV27 to TRBJ1-3; D not resolved. The V gene's germline CDR1 is MNHEY and CDR2 SMNVEV (reference sequence). This CDR3 has 15 residues. The V and J ends lost 5 bases and 0 bases respectively, with 11 bases between them. This chain's CDR3 is CASSRGRGSGNTIYF. Here the CDR3 DNA reads TGTGCCAGCAGTAGAGGCCGGGGCTCTGGAAACACCATATATTTT.

This chain uses TRBV10-1 with TRBJ1-1, with 7 bases that match TRBD1. V lost 4 bases and J lost 0; bases outside the gene matches: 8. The CDR3 spans 16 residues. Germline V gene sequence: CDR1 WNHNN, CDR2 SYGVQD (reference sequence). This chain's CDR3 is CASSADRDRLNTEAFF. CDR3 DNA: TGCGCCAGCAGTGCGGACCGGGACAGACTGAACACTGAAGCTTTCTTT.

Written as DNA, the CDR3 is TGTGCCAGCAGCTCACAGGGATATGAGCAGTTCTTC. This gives the protein CASSSQGYEQFF. The chain uses TRBV11-3 and TRBJ2-1; the D gene is possibly TRBD1 (6 bases). Germline V CDR1 and CDR2: SGHNT, YENEEA. CDR3 length equals 12 residues. The V gene lost 4 bases and the J gene lost 8 bases, with 9 bases spanning the gap.

V and J are TRBV28 and TRBJ2-3; TRBD2 agrees at 10 bases. Germline V gene data show CDR1 as MDHEN and CDR2 as SYDVKM. The CDR3 extends over 16 amino acids. V gave up 4 bases and J gave up 5 bases; unmatched junction bases: 9. CDR3 coding DNA: TGTGCCAGCAGTTCCGTAAGCGGGAGGGCCGTAGATACGCAGTATTTT. It codes for CASSSVSGRAVDTQYF.

This chain connects TRBV5-1 to TRBJ2-6; 7 bases align to TRBD1. Germline CDR1 reads SGHRS; CDR2 reads YFSETQ. The J segment lost 0 bases and the V segment lost 1 base, leaving 10 bases of the junction unmatched. The CDR3 has 19 amino acids. CDR3: CASSLRRQGVDSGANVLTF. CDR3 nucleotide sequence: TGCGCCAGCAGCTTGAGGAGACAGGGAGTGGACTCTGGGGCCAACGTCCTGACTTTC.

The chain has TRBV11-2 and TRBJ1-4; D uncertain. Trimming removed 0 bases from V and 6 bases from J, with 8 bases in between. This CDR3 spans 14 amino acids. Germline-derived CDR1 and CDR2 are SGHAT and FQNNGV. CDR3 sequence (DNA): TGTGCCAGCAGCTTAGACGGGTTAGATGAAAAACTGTTTTTT. Translated, it gives CASSLDGLDEKLFF.

The table lists this clone with a few counts. The V call is TRBV5-1, the J call TRBJ2-7; 11 bases align to TRBD2. This CDR3 is built from 15 residues. V trimming: 4 bases; J trimming: 0 bases; junction bases outside the gene matches: 3. In germline, CDR1 is SGHRS, CDR2 YFSETQ. The CDR3: CASSGTSGRSYEQYF. The DNA for the CDR3 is TGCGCCAGCAGCGGGACTAGCGGCCGCTCCTACGAGCAGTACTTC.

The rearrangement uses TRBV10-3 and TRBJ2-1; 9 bases agree with TRBD2. There are 12 residues in the CDR3. Germline loops: CDR1 ENHRY, CDR2 SYGVKD. V lost 3 bases to trimming and J lost 13 bases; unmatched junction nucleotides: 4. The CDR3 sequence is CAISDIAGAQFF. The CDR3 DNA follows: TGTGCCATCAGTGATATAGCGGGAGCCCAGTTCTTC.

V is TRBV6-1 and J is TRBJ2-3; 7 nucleotides match TRBD2. Germline CDR1 MNHNS, CDR2 SASEGT. The CDR3 extends over 14 amino acids. V shed 8 bases and J 0 bases; nucleotides not matched to a gene: 5. CDR3 in amino acids: CASGGGASTDTQYF. The DNA of the CDR3 is TGTGCCAGCGGCGGGGGTGCTAGCACAGATACGCAGTATTTT.

This chain connects TRBV19 to TRBJ2-7, with D possibly being TRBD1 (6 bases). The germline gives CDR1 LNHDA, CDR2 SQIVND (reference sequence). This CDR3 region has 16 residues. V was pared by 3 bases and J by 3 bases, with 18 bases between. CDR3 nucleotide sequence: TGTGCCAGTAGTATTAAGGGGGAAACAGGGAGCTACGAGCAGTACTTC. It codes for CASSIKGETGSYEQYF.

The chain links TRBV10-2 to TRBJ2-7, with TRBD1 identical over 11 bases. Per germline, CDR1 WSHSY and CDR2 SAAADI. The CDR3 contains 16 residues. The junction had 12 bases not matched to a gene; V was cut back by 8 bases and J by 3 bases. The CDR3 bases are TGCGCCAGCCGTGGCGGACAGGGGGCTATCCACTACGAGCAGTACTTC. Protein sequence: CASRGGQGAIHYEQYF.